This T cell receptor beta chain was sequenced for a study of graft-versus-host responses after intestinal transplantation. Regarding this clone: Its specificity is not known.

Deletions cut 5 bases from V and 5 bases from J, with 15 bases between. CDR1 and CDR2 from the germline V gene are MNHEY and SMNVEV (reference sequence). The CDR3 has 14 amino acids. The table came from immunoSEQ multiplex PCR; TCRdb's copy has only in-frame clones and leaves some out. Among about 97,000 clones listed, 91% were seen once. The chain employs TRBV27 and TRBJ2-5; the D gene is possibly TRBD1 (6 bases). Sequencing used unstimulated CD4+ T cells sorted from spleen or lymph node cells, obtained before transplant. The TCR originated in a human donor who was the organ donor for an intestinal transplant. CDR3 loop: CASSRNRVGETQYF. CDR3 bases: TGTGCCAGCAGTCGAAACAGGGTCGGGGAGACCCAGTACTTC.